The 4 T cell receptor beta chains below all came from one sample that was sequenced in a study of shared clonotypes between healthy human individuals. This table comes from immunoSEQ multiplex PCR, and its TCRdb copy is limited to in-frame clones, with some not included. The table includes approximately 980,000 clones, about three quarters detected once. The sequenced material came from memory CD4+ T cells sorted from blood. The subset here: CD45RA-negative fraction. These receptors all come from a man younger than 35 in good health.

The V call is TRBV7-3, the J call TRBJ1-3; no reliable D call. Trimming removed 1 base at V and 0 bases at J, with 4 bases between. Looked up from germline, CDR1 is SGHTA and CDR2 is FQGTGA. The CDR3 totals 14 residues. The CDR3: CASSLRSSGNTIYF. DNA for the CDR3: TGTGCCAGCAGCTTAAGGAGCTCTGGAAACACCATATATTTT.

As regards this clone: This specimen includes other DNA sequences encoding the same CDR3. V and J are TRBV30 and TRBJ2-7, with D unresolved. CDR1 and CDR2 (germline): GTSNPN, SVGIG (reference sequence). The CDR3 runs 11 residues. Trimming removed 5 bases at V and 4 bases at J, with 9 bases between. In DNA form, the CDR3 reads TGTGCCTGGTCCCCCGCGTACGAGCAGTACTTC. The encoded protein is CAWSPAYEQYF. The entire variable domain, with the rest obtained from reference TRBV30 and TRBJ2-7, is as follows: SQTIHQWPATLVQPVGSPLSLECTVEGTSNPNLYWYRQAAGRGLQLLFYSVGIGQISSEVPQNLSASRPQDRQFILSSKKLLLSDSGFYLCAWSPAYEQYFGPGTRLTVT.

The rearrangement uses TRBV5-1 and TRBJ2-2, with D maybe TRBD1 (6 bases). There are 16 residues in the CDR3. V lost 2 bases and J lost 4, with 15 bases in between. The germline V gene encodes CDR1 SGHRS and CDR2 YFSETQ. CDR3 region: CASSLMPGAGTGELFF. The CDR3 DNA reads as TGCGCCAGCAGCTTAATGCCAGGGGCTGGCACCGGGGAGCTGTTTTTT.

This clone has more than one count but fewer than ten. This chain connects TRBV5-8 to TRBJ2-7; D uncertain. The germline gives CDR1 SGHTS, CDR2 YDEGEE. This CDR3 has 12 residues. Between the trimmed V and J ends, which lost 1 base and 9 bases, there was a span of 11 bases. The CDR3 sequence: CASSLTYARQYF. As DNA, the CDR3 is TGTGCCAGCAGCTTGACGTACGCTAGGCAGTACTTC.